Listed below are T cell receptor beta chains from one sample, sequenced in a study of identical twins. TCRdb re-derived calls from the 5' RACE reads in MiXCR, one entry per CDR3 protein. The sample holds roughly 470,000 distinct CDR3 sequences, around 15% seen once. These data also formed part of another study, on yellow fever vaccine responses in identical twins.

Input material: CD4+ T cells sorted from blood. Every receptor here comes from a woman aged 18-35 years in good health. The CDR3 runs from the conserved cysteine through the conserved F or W. D genes are given only for firm matches. The size field is filled for only some rows; it gives once, few, many or a size class.

d_call j_call v_call cdr3_length clone_size cdr3_aa cdr3_nt
- TRBJ1-3 TRBV7-6 17 - CASSSVTGTAFGNTIYF TGTGCCAGCAGCTCGGTTACAGGGACCGCCTTTGGAAACACCATATATTTT
TRBD2 TRBJ2-3 TRBV12-3/TRBV12-4 15 many CASRPGLQSTDTQYF TGTGCCAGCAGGCCGGGACTACAGAGCACAGATACGCAGTATTTT
- TRBJ1-4 TRBV7-2 15 few CASSLARTANEKLFF TGTGCCAGCAGCTTAGCGCGGACAGCTAATGAAAAACTGTTTTTT
- TRBJ2-7 TRBV27 13 many CASSHPSRDEQYF TGTGCCAGCAGTCACCCCAGCAGGGACGAGCAGTACTTC
- TRBJ2-7 TRBV29-1 13 few CSVRKGVSYEQYF TGCAGCGTGCGGAAGGGGGTTTCGTACGAGCAGTACTTC
TRBD2 TRBJ2-7 TRBV28 16 - CASSPTGGGGSYEQYF TGTGCCAGCAGCCCCACGGGTGGGGGGGGGTCCTACGAGCAGTACTTC
- TRBJ1-5 TRBV21-1 14 - CASSGGNRNQPQHF TGTGCCAGCAGCGGGGGGAACCGCAATCAGCCCCAGCATTTT
- TRBJ2-1 TRBV28 13 - CASSFPLSNEQFF TGTGCCAGCAGTTTCCCACTGAGTAATGAGCAGTTCTTC
- TRBJ1-1 TRBV4-2 14 - CASSREGPSTEAFF TGTGCCAGCAGCCGGGAGGGGCCAAGCACTGAAGCTTTCTTT
TRBD1 TRBJ1-6 TRBV11-1 16 - CASSSLDRGYNSPLHF TGTGCCAGCAGCTCCCTCGACAGGGGCTATAATTCACCCCTCCACTTT
- TRBJ2-7 TRBV6-2/TRBV6-3 12 - CASSYQGYEQYF TGTGCCAGCAGTTATCAGGGATACGAGCAGTACTTC
- TRBJ2-7 TRBV5-1 15 - CASSLWGAPGHEQYF TGCGCCAGCAGCTTGTGGGGGGCCCCGGGGCACGAGCAGTACTTC
- TRBJ1-4 TRBV3-1 14 few CASSPTVTNEKLFF TGTGCCAGCAGCCCGACAGTAACTAATGAAAAACTGTTTTTT
- TRBJ1-5 TRBV29-1 14 - CSVGDDRRGQPQHF TGCAGCGTGGGAGACGACAGAAGGGGACAGCCCCAGCATTTT
- TRBJ1-5 TRBV10-3 12 few CATSWGDQPQHF TGTGCCACCTCATGGGGGGATCAGCCCCAGCATTTT
- TRBJ2-4 TRBV20-1 18 few CSASSQWDPAVAKNIQYF TGCAGTGCTAGTAGCCAGTGGGATCCAGCGGTAGCCAAAAACATTCAGTACTTC
- TRBJ2-7 TRBV5-1 15 few CASSLEVGGAYEQYF TGCGCCAGCAGCTTGGAGGTCGGGGGTGCGTACGAGCAGTACTTC
TRBD2 TRBJ2-1 TRBV3-1 17 few CASSQDLGALAGGPGFF TGTGCCAGCAGCCAAGATTTAGGGGCGCTAGCGGGGGGGCCGGGGTTCTTC
- TRBJ2-7 TRBV5-1 13 - CASSLIASYEQYF TGCGCCAGCAGCTTGATTGCTTCATACGAGCAGTACTTC
- TRBJ2-2 TRBV12-3/TRBV12-4 13 many CASSLRQAAELFF TGTGCCAGCAGTTTGCGACAGGCGGCCGAGCTGTTTTTT
TRBD2 TRBJ2-1 TRBV5-1 15 few CASSLDGGTYNEQFF TGCGCCAGCAGCTTGGACGGGGGGACCTACAATGAGCAGTTCTTC
TRBD2 TRBJ2-2 TRBV12-3/TRBV12-4 17 - CASSLAGLAGATGELFF TGTGCCAGCAGTTTAGCGGGACTAGCGGGGGCCACCGGGGAGCTGTTTTTT
- TRBJ2-7 TRBV2 16 few CASSVAGRKGTYEQYF TGTGCCAGCAGTGTAGCAGGGAGGAAGGGAACCTACGAGCAGTACTTC
- TRBJ1-2 TRBV6-5 12 few CASSRDPGGWTF TGTGCCAGCAGCCGGGACCCGGGAGGTTGGACCTTC
- TRBJ2-5 TRBV10-3 14 few CAISEATGQETQYF TGTGCCATCAGCGAAGCGACAGGTCAAGAGACCCAGTACTTC
TRBD2 TRBJ2-1 TRBV28 14 - CASSPPSGVSEQFF TGTGCCAGCAGCCCCCCTAGCGGTGTCAGTGAGCAGTTCTTC
- TRBJ2-3 TRBV12-3/TRBV12-4 16 many CASSFLGGPSTDTQYF TGTGCCAGCAGTTTCCTGGGGGGGCCTAGCACAGATACGCAGTATTTT
TRBD2 TRBJ2-7 TRBV29-1 12 - CSVVRGAREQYF TGCAGCGTTGTGCGGGGGGCGCGCGAGCAGTACTTC
TRBD2 TRBJ2-1 TRBV5-1 15 - CASSRDGGFSNEQFF TGCGCCAGCAGTCGGGACGGGGGGTTTTCCAATGAGCAGTTCTTC
- TRBJ2-3 TRBV6-5 13 - CASSYDTRDTQYF TGTGCCAGCAGTTACGACACGAGAGATACGCAGTATTTT
- TRBJ2-7 TRBV7-2 16 - CASSLREARVSYEQYF TGTGCCAGCAGCTTACGGGAAGCCAGGGTTTCGTACGAGCAGTACTTC
TRBD2 TRBJ2-2 TRBV5-6 17 few CASSRYSGTSYTGELFF TGTGCCAGCAGCAGATATTCCGGGACTAGCTATACCGGGGAGCTGTTTTTT
- TRBJ2-7 TRBV20-1 13 - CSASSPAAYEQYF TGCAGTGCTAGTTCCCCAGCGGCCTACGAGCAGTACTTC
TRBD2 TRBJ2-1 TRBV5-1 14 few CASGLGTSGVEQFF TGCGCCAGCGGACTGGGGACTAGCGGGGTTGAGCAGTTCTTC
- TRBJ1-2 TRBV29-1 15 few CSVAASAGVPYGYTF TGCAGCGTCGCAGCCTCCGCAGGGGTCCCCTATGGCTACACCTTC
- TRBJ2-5 TRBV29-1 13 - CSVEIGGTGTQYF TGCAGCGTTGAAATTGGGGGAACCGGGACCCAGTACTTC
- TRBJ2-1 TRBV7-7 14 - CASSLVAGNNEQFF TGTGCTAGCAGCTTAGTTGCGGGTAACAATGAGCAGTTCTTC
TRBD1 TRBJ2-7 TRBV15 14 - CATSREGQGTGQDF TGTGCCACCAGCAGAGAAGGACAGGGCACAGGGCAGGACTTC
- TRBJ1-5 TRBV20-1 12 few CSAGSGNQPQHF TGCAGTGCTGGTAGTGGCAATCAGCCCCAGCATTTT
TRBD1 TRBJ2-5 TRBV15 15 many CATSRDQQGHETQYF TGTGCCACCAGCAGAGATCAACAGGGGCACGAGACCCAGTACTTC
- TRBJ2-3 TRBV28 12 - CASRSGPYTQYF TGTGCCAGCAGGTCAGGGCCGTATACGCAGTATTTT
TRBD2 TRBJ2-7 TRBV20-1 15 - CSAREGSGGSYEQYF TGCAGTGCTAGGGAAGGTAGCGGGGGTTCCTACGAGCAGTACTTC
TRBD2 TRBJ2-3 TRBV10-1 16 few CASSEWLAGDRDTQYF TGCGCCAGCAGTGAGTGGCTAGCGGGAGATCGCGATACGCAGTATTTT
TRBD1 TRBJ2-2 TRBV12-3/TRBV12-4 14 many CASRNQGDTGELFF TGTGCCAGCAGGAACCAGGGGGACACCGGGGAGCTGTTTTTT
TRBD1 TRBJ2-1 TRBV6-1 14 few CASRRDRGIHEQFF TGTGCCAGCCGGCGGGACAGGGGTATCCATGAGCAGTTCTTC
TRBD2 TRBJ2-1 TRBV28 17 - CASSSTVGGSSYNEQFF TGTGCCAGCAGTTCCACGGTCGGGGGGAGCTCCTACAATGAGCAGTTCTTC
TRBD1 TRBJ2-2 TRBV20-1 13 many CSAWDSNTGELFF TGCAGTGCTTGGGACAGTAACACCGGGGAGCTGTTTTTT
- TRBJ1-6 TRBV12-3/TRBV12-4 14 many CASRTTAHNSPLHF TGTGCCAGCAGGACGACAGCGCATAATTCACCCCTCCACTTT
- TRBJ1-5 TRBV21-1 14 many CASSFTRRGQPQHF TGTGCCAGCAGCTTCACCAGGCGGGGTCAGCCCCAGCATTTT
TRBD1 TRBJ1-2 TRBV6-5 12 - CASRIRGYGYTF TGTGCCAGCAGGATCAGGGGGTATGGCTACACCTTC
- TRBJ2-6 TRBV3-1 15 - CASSQERAGANVLTF TGTGCCAGCAGCCAAGAAAGGGCCGGGGCCAACGTCCTGACTTTC
- TRBJ2-5 TRBV28 13 - CASSFISGETQYF TGTGCCAGCAGTTTCATTAGCGGCGAGACCCAGTACTTC